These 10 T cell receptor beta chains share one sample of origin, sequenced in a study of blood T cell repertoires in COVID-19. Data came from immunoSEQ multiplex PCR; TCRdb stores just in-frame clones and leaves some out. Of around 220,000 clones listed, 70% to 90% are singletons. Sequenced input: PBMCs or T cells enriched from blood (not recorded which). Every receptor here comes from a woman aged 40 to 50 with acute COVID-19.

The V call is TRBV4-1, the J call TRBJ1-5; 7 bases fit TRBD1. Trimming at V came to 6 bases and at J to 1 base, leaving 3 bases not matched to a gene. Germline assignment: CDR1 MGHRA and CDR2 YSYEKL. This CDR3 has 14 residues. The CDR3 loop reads CASRPTGSNQPQHF. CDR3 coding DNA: TGCGCCAGCAGACCGACAGGGAGCAATCAGCCCCAGCATTTT.

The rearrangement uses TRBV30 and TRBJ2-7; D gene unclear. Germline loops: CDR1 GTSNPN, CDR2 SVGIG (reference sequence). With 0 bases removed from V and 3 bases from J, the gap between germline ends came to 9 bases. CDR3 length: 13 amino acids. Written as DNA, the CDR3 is TGTGCCTGGAGTGTACGACTCAGCTACGAGCAGTACTTC. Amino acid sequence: CAWSVRLSYEQYF.

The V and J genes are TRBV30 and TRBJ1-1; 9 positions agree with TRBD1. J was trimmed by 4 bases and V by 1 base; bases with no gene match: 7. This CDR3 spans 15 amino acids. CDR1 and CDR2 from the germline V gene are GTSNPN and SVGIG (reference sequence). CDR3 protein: CAWSGQGGLGTEAFF. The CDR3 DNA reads TGTGCCTGGAGTGGACAGGGGGGGCTCGGCACTGAAGCTTTCTTT.

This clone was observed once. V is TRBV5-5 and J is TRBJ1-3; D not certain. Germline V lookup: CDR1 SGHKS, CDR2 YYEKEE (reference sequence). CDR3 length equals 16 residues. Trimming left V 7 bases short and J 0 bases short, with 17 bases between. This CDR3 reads CASCRVQVNSGNTIYF. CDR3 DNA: TGTGCCAGCTGCCGAGTGCAAGTAAACTCTGGAAACACCATATATTTT.

The CDR3 coding sequence is TGTGCCAGCAGCTTGGCCGGGGTCCCTATCGAGCAGTACTTC. Translating gives CASSLAGVPIEQYF. The rearrangement links TRBV5-6 to TRBJ2-7; tentatively, D is TRBD2 (5 bases). CDR1 SGHDT and CDR2 YYEEEE come from the germline V gene. The V end lost 0 bases, the J end lost 6 bases, and 13 bases lay between the germline ends. This CDR3 is 14 amino acids long.

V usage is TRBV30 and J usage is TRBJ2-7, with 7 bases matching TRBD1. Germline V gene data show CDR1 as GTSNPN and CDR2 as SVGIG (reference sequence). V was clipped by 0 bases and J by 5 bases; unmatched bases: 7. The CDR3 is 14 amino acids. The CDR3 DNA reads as TGTGCCTGGAGTGTTAGAGGGGGCTTCAACGAGCAGTACTTC. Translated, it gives CAWSVRGGFNEQYF.

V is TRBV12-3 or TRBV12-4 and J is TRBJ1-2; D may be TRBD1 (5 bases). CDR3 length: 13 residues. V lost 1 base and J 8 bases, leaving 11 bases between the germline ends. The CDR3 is CASSLVGAGGYTF. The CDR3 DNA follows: TGTGCCAGCAGTTTAGTTGGGGCCGGAGGCTACACCTTC.

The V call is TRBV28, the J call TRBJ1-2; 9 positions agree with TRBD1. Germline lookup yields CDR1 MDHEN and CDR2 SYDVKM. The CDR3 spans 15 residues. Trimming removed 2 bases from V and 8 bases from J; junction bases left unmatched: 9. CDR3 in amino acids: CASSLAGQGVEGYTF. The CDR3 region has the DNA TGTGCCAGCAGTTTAGCGGGACAGGGAGTAGAAGGCTACACCTTC.

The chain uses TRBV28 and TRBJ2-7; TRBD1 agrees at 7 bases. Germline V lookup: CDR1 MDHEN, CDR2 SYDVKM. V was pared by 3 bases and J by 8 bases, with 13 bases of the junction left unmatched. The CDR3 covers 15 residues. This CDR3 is CASSLGLTGAGQQYF. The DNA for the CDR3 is TGTGCCAGCAGTTTGGGGCTAACAGGGGCCGGCCAGCAGTACTTC.

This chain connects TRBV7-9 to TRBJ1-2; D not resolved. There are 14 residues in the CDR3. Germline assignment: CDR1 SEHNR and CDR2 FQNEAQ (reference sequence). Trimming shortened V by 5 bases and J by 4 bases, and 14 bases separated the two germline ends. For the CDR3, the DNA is TGTGCCAGCAGCCCCCGTGGAGAATTCTATGGCTACACCTTC. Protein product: CASSPRGEFYGYTF.